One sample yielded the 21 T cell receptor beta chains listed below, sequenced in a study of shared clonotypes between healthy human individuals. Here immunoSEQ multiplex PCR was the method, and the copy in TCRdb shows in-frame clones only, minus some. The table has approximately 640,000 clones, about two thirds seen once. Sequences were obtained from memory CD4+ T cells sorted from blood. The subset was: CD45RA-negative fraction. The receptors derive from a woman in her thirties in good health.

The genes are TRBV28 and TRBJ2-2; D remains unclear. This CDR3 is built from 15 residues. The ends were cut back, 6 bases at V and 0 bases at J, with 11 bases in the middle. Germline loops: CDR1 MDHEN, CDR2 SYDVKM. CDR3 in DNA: TGTGCCAGCAGGTTCCTTGGGTCGAACACCGGGGAGCTGTTTTTT. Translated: CASRFLGSNTGELFF.

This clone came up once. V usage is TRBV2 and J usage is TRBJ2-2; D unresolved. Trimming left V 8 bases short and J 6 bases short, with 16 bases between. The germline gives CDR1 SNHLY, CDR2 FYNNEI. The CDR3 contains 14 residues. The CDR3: CASGNLVGAGELFF. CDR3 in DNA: TGTGCCAGCGGAAATCTAGTGGGTGCCGGGGAGCTGTTTTTT.

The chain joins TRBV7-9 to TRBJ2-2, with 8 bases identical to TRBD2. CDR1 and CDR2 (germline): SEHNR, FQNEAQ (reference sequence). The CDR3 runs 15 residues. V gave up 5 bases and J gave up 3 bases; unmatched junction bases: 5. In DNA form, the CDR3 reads TGTGCCAGCAGCCGTAGCGGGATTTACACCGGGGAGCTGTTTTTT. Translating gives CASSRSGIYTGELFF.

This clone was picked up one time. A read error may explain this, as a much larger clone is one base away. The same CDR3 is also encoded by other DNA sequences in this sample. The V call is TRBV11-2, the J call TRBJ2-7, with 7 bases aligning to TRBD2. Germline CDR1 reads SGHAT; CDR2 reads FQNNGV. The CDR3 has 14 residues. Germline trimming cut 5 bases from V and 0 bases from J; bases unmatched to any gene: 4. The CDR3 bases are TGTGCCAGCAGCGCGCAGCGGGACTCCTACGAGCAGTACTTC. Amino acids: CASSAQRDSYEQYF.

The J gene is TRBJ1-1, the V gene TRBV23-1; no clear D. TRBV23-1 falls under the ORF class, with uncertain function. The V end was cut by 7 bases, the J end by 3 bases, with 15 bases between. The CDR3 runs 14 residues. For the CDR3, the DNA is TGCGCCAGCATCTTCCGGGGAAGGGACACTGAAGCTTTCTTT. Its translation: CASIFRGRDTEAFF.

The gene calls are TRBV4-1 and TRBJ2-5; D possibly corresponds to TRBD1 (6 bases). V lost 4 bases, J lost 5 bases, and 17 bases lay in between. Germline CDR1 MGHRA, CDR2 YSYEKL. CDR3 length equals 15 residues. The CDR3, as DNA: TGCGCCAGCAGCCGGCTAGAAACAGGGTATGAGACCCAGTACTTC. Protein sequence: CASSRLETGYETQYF.

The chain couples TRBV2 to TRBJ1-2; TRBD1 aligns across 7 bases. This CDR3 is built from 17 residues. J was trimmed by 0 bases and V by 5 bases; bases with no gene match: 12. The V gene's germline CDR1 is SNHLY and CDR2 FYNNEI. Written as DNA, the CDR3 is TGTGCCAGCAGTACCCCCCTCCGGGACAGAGCTAACTATGGCTACACCTTC. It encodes CASSTPLRDRANYGYTF.

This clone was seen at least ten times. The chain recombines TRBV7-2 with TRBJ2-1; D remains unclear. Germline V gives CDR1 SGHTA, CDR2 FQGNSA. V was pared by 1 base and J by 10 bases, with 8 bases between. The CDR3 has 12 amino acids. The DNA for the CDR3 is TGTGCCAGCAGCTTAGACGGCAGGGAGCAGTTCTTC. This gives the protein CASSLDGREQFF.

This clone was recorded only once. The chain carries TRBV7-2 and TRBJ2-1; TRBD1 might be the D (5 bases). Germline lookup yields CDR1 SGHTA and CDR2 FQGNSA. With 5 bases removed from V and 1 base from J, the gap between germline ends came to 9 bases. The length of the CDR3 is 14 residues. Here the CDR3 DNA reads TGTGCCAGCAGCCCCGCAGGGTCCTACAATGAGCAGTTCTTC. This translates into CASSPAGSYNEQFF. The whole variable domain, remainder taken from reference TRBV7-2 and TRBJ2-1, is GAGVSQSPSNKVTEKGKDVELRCDPISGHTALYWYRQSLGQGLEFLIYFQGNSAPDKSGLPSDRFSAERTGGSVSTLTIQRTQQEDSAVYLCASSPAGSYNEQFFGPGTRLTVL.

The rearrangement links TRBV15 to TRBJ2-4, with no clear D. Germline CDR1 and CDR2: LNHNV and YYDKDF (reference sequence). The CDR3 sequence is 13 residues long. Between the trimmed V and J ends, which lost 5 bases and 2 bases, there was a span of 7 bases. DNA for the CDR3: TGTGCCACCAGCGGCGGCTCCAAAAACATTCAGTACTTC. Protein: CATSGGSKNIQYF. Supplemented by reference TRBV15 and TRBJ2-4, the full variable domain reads DAMVIQNPRYQVTQFGKPVTLSCSQTLNHNVMYWYQQKSSQAPKLLFHYYDKDFNNEADTPDNFQSRRPNTSFCFLDIRSPGLGDTAMYLCATSGGSKNIQYFGAGTRLSVL.

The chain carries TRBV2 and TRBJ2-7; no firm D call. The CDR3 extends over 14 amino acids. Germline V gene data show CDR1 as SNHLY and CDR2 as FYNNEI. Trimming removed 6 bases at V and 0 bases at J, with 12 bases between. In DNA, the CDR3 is TGTGCCAGCAGGGCCCAGCATAGCTCCTACGAGCAGTACTTC. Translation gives CASRAQHSSYEQYF.

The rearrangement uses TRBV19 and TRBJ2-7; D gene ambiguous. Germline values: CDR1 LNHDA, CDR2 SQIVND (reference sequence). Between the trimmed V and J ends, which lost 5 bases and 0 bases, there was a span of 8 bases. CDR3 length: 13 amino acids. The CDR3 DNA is TGTGCCAGTAGTCCGGAGAGCTCCTACGAGCAGTACTTC. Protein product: CASSPESSYEQYF.

The CDR3 DNA reads TGTGCCAGCAGTCCTCCTTCGAACACTGAAGCTTTCTTT. Encoded protein: CASSPPSNTEAFF. The chain is built from TRBV7-9 and TRBJ1-1; D is undetermined. Per the germline V gene, CDR1 is SEHNR and CDR2 is FQNEAQ (reference sequence). The V end was cut by 6 bases, the J end by 1 base, with 9 bases between. The CDR3 sequence is 13 residues long.

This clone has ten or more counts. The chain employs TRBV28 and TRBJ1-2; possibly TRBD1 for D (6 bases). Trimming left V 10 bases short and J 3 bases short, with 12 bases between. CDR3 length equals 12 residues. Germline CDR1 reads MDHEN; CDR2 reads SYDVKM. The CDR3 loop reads CATPDSYYGYTF. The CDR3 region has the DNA TGTGCCACGCCGGACAGTTACTATGGCTACACCTTC.

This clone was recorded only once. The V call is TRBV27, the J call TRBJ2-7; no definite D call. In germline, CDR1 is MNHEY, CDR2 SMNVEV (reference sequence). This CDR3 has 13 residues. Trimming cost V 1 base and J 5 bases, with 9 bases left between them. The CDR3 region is CASSLLGQHEQYF. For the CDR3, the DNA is TGTGCCAGCAGTTTATTGGGCCAACACGAGCAGTACTTC.

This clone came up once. This chain's CDR3 is CASSSPSGTQAHEQYF. For the CDR3, the DNA is TGTGCCAGCAGTTCTCCCTCCGGGACACAGGCCCACGAGCAGTACTTC. V gene TRBV28 combines with J gene TRBJ2-7, with D maybe TRBD1 (6 bases). Germline-derived CDR1 and CDR2 are MDHEN and SYDVKM. With 4 bases removed from V and 5 bases from J, the gap between germline ends came to 21 bases. CDR3 size: 16 residues.

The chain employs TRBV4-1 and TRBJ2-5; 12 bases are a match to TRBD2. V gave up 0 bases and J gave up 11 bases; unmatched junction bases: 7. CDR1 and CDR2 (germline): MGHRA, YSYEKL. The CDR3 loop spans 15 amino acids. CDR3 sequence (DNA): TGCGCCAGCAGCCAAGAAGCTAGCGGGAGGGCCCGGCAGTACTTC. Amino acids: CASSQEASGRARQYF.

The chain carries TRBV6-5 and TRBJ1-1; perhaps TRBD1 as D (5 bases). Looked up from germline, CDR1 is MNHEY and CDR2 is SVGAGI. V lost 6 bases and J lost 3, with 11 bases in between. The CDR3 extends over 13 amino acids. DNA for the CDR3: TGTGCCAGCAGCCTGGAGGGGCACACTGAAGCTTTCTTT. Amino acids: CASSLEGHTEAFF.

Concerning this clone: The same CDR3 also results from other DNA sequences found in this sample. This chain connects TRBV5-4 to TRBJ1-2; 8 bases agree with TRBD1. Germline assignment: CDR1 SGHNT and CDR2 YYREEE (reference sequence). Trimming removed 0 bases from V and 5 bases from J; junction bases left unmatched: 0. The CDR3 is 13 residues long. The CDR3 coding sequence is TGTGCCAGCAGCTTGGACAGGGGGTATGGCTACACCTTC. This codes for CASSLDRGYGYTF.

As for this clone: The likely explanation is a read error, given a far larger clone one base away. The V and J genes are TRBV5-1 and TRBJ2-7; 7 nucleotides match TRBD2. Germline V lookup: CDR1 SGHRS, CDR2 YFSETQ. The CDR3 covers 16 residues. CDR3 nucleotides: TGCGCCGGCAGCCTGGGATCGGGGGAGGGCCCCTACGAGCAGTACTTC. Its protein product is CAGSLGSGEGPYEQYF.

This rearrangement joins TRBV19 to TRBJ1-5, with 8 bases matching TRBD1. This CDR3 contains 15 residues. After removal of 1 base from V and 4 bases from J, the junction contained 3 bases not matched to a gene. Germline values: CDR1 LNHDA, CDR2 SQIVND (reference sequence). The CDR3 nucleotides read TGTGCCAGTAGTATAGCCGGACAGGGTAATCAGCCCCAGCATTTT. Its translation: CASSIAGQGNQPQHF.